This T cell receptor beta chain was recovered during a study of CD8+CD57+ T cells in acquired aplastic anemia. As for the study in general: Sorted CD4+ and CD8+ cells yielded DNA averaging about 3.1 ug. Study outcomes and limitations: CD8+ Simpson's diversity did not differ significantly between patients and controls.

It was genomic DNA that served as the template for profiling TCR beta VDJ and CDR3. TCRdb re-analysed the reads in MiXCR, keeping a single row per CDR3 protein. This table has just over 200,000 distinct CDR3 sequences, 65% appearing once. Previously, flow cytometry had revealed CD8+CD57+ cell expansion in the patients chosen for sequencing. Among the patients, all had severe acquired aplastic anemia. On this clonotype: The target antigen is unknown.

This TCR derives from a human donor with aplastic anemia. Sequencing used sorted CD4+, CD8+, or CD8+CD57+ T cells (not recorded which) from PBMCs.

The CDR3 region is CASSGTMVSYNEQFF. CDR3 bases: TGTGCCAGCAGCGGGACAATGGTATCCTACAATGAGCAGTTCTTC. V gene TRBV2 combines with J gene TRBJ2-1; TRBD1 is a possible D gene (6 bases). Trimming stripped 6 bases from V and 1 base from J, with 13 bases between. The CDR3 runs 15 residues. The germline V gene has CDR1 SNHLY and CDR2 FYNNEI.